A selection of T cell receptor beta chains follows, all from one sample in a study of blood T cell repertoires in COVID-19. Profiled with immunoSEQ multiplex PCR; TCRdb holds only in-frame clones, not every one. Here the sample spans 200,000 to 250,000 clones, 84% being singletons. Material for sequencing was PBMCs or T cells enriched from blood (not recorded which). The receptors shown here come from a man in his 60s who had recovered from COVID-19. Both conserved end residues are part of each CDR3. A D gene is named only where the DNA matches it firmly. Rows may omit the clone size; those that give it use once, few, many or a size class.

once	TRBD2	TRBV20-1	TRBJ2-3	CSASTSGGAGDTQYF	TGCAGTGCTAGTACTAGCGGGGGGGCTGGAGATACGCAGTATTTT
.	TRBD1	TRBV2	TRBJ1-1	CASRKDRGETEAFF	TGTGCCAGCAGGAAGGACAGGGGCGAAACTGAAGCTTTCTTT
.	.	TRBV2	TRBJ1-1	CASSDRGEAFF	TGTGCCAGCAGTGATAGGGGTGAAGCTTTCTTT
.	.	TRBV19	TRBJ2-7	CASRGLDSYEQYF	TGTGCCAGTAGGGGACTGGACTCCTACGAGCAGTACTTC
few	TRBD1	TRBV19	TRBJ1-1	CASSRTGLIRNTEAFF	TGTGCCAGTAGTCGGACAGGGCTCATAAGGAACACTGAAGCTTTCTTT
.	TRBD1	TRBV30	TRBJ1-2	CAWSVGRQGGYGYTF	TGTGCCTGGAGTGTTGGTAGACAGGGAGGCTATGGCTACACCTTC
.	.	TRBV11-3	TRBJ1-3	CASSTGTDGSGNTIYF	TGTGCCAGCAGCACAGGGACGGACGGCTCTGGAAACACCATATATTTT
.	TRBD1	TRBV7-9	TRBJ2-1	CASSLIGTGWNEQFF	TGTGCCAGCAGCTTAATCGGGACAGGGTGGAATGAGCAGTTCTTC
.	TRBD1	TRBV10-1	TRBJ2-3	CASSAGTGGTSTDTQYF	TGCGCCAGCAGCGCCGGGACAGGGGGCACAAGCACAGATACGCAGTATTTT
.	TRBD2	TRBV5-1	TRBJ2-3	CASSLDAGGGTDTQYF	TGCGCCAGCAGCTTGGACGCGGGGGGCGGCACAGATACGCAGTATTTT
.	.	TRBV7-2	TRBJ2-7	CASSLGLAGTVGEQYF	TGTGCCAGCAGCTTGGGGTTGGCGGGGACGGTGGGCGAGCAGTACTTC
.	.	TRBV11-3	TRBJ2-7	CASSLGTGLEQYF	TGTGCCAGCAGCTTAGGTACAGGGCTCGAGCAGTACTTC
.	TRBD1	TRBV19	TRBJ1-2	CASSIKGQGLSGYTF	TGTGCCAGTAGTATAAAAGGACAGGGCCTGTCGGGCTACACCTTC
.	.	TRBV15	TRBJ1-6	CATSRDKFGGHNSPLHF	TGTGCCACCAGCAGAGATAAATTCGGAGGGCATAATTCACCCCTCCACTTT
.	.	TRBV30	TRBJ2-2	CAWSPGAGELFF	TGTGCCTGGAGTCCAGGGGCCGGGGAGCTGTTTTTT
.	.	TRBV2	TRBJ2-2	CASISTANTGELFF	TGTGCCAGCATCTCGACAGCGAACACCGGGGAGCTGTTTTTT
.	TRBD1	TRBV28	TRBJ1-2	CASRSGGQTGNYGYTF	TGTGCCAGCAGATCTGGGGGACAGACAGGGAACTATGGCTACACCTTC
.	.	TRBV6-1	TRBJ1-2	CASSGPGLPEGHGYTF	TGTGCCAGCAGTGGGCCGGGACTCCCAGAAGGCCACGGCTACACCTTC
.	TRBD1	TRBV27	TRBJ1-2	CASSSFGQGNYGYTF	TGTGCCAGCAGTTCCTTCGGACAGGGGAACTATGGCTACACCTTC
once	TRBD1	TRBV18	TRBJ1-1	CASSRYQGVGTEAFF	TGTGCCAGCTCACGCTACCAGGGGGTAGGGACTGAAGCTTTCTTT
.	TRBD1	TRBV9	TRBJ1-2	CASSVDRGRGRNYGYTF	TGTGCCAGCAGCGTAGACAGGGGGCGAGGACGTAACTATGGCTACACCTTC
.	.	TRBV6-6	TRBJ1-2	CASSSGGPGYGGYTF	TGTGCCAGCAGCAGCGGGGGCCCAGGGTACGGTGGCTACACCTTC
.	.	TRBV5-8	TRBJ1-2	CASSLGSSARNRYTF	TGTGCCAGCAGCTTGGGCAGTAGCGCCAGAAATCGCTACACCTTC
.	.	TRBV9	TRBJ1-1	CASSVVGQRDTEAFF	TGTGCCAGCAGCGTAGTAGGTCAACGGGACACTGAAGCTTTCTTT
.	.	TRBV6-5	TRBJ1-5	CASSSGAPLPQHF	TGTGCCAGCAGTTCAGGGGCCCCCTTGCCCCAGCATTTT
once	TRBD1	TRBV7-9	TRBJ2-7	CATSGGSGQGSEQYF	TGTGCCACCTCCGGGGGATCGGGACAGGGGAGCGAGCAGTACTTC
few	.	TRBV15	TRBJ2-7	CATSRDIQGYEQYF	TGTGCCACCAGCAGAGATATACAGGGCTACGAGCAGTACTTC